One sample yielded the 29 T cell receptor beta chains listed below, sequenced in a study of CD8+CD57+ T cells in acquired aplastic anemia. Template material for TCR beta VDJ and CDR3 profiling consisted of genomic DNA. TCRdb recomputed calls from the reads with MiXCR, one row per CDR3 protein. Found here are just over 150,000 distinct CDR3 sequences, roughly 48% of them singletons; the top ten hold roughly 29%. Patients chosen for sequencing had CD8+CD57+ cells that had expanded, as shown by flow cytometry. Sequencing was carried out using sorted CD4+, CD8+, or CD8+CD57+ T cells (not recorded which) from PBMCs. All receptors derive from a human donor with aplastic anemia.

This clonotype appeared a few times. CDR3 in DNA: TGTGCCAGCCCCCCAGGACTGCAAGAGACCCAGTACTTC. Its translation is CASPPGLQETQYF. The chain employs TRBV2 and TRBJ2-5; the D gene is possibly TRBD2 (5 bases). Trimming pared 8 bases from V and 2 bases from J, leaving 12 bases between. The CDR3 totals 13 residues. From germline, CDR1 is SNHLY and CDR2 FYNNEI.

The genes are TRBV20-1 and TRBJ2-7; D might be TRBD1 or TRBD2, each matching 6 bases. Trimming pared 3 bases from V and 4 bases from J, leaving 13 bases between. Germline values: CDR1 DFQATT, CDR2 SNEGSKA (reference sequence). The CDR3 is 13 amino acids. Here the CDR3 DNA reads TGCAGTGCTAGGGGGGGCGGGCGGTACGAGCAGTACTTC. It yields the protein CSARGGGRYEQYF.

This clonotype was counted many times. The chain recombines TRBV13 with TRBJ2-7, with D perhaps TRBD2 (6 bases). This CDR3 contains 15 residues. The V gene's germline CDR1 is PRHDT and CDR2 FYEKMQ (reference sequence). V dropped 1 base and J dropped 3 bases, with 13 bases sitting between them. The chain's CDR3 is CASSLEGRGSYEQYF. CDR3 nucleotides: TGTGCCAGCAGCTTAGAGGGGCGGGGTAGCTACGAGCAGTACTTC. Drawing the rest from reference TRBV13 and TRBJ2-7, the complete variable domain is AAGVIQSPRHLIKEKRETATLKCYPIPRHDTVYWYQQGPGQDPQFLISFYEKMQSDKGSIPDRFSAQQFSDYHSELNMSSLELGDSALYFCASSLEGRGSYEQYFGPGTRLTVT.

Ten or more counts support this clonotype. V gene TRBV20-1 combines with J gene TRBJ2-7; D may match TRBD1 or TRBD2 (5 bases each). From germline, CDR1 is DFQATT and CDR2 SNEGSKA (reference sequence). The CDR3 spans 13 residues. V was clipped by 2 bases and J by 3 bases, with 11 bases between them. This CDR3 is CSARRGSNYEQYF. CDR3 nucleotides: TGCAGTGCTAGACGGGGCAGCAACTACGAGCAGTACTTC.

This clonotype was seen once. This clone may be a read error of a much larger clone one base away. The chain has TRBV9 and TRBJ1-5; D may be TRBD1 (6 bases). The CDR3 runs 15 residues. The germline gives CDR1 SGDLS, CDR2 YYNGEE. Here the CDR3 DNA reads TGTGCCAGCAGCGTAGGAGGGGGGGGCGGTCAGCCCCAGCGTTTT. This encodes CASSVGGGGGQPQRF.

This clonotype has a count of ten or more. This chain links TRBV19 with TRBJ2-1; D remains unclear. The CDR3 spans 12 residues. The V end lost 5 bases, the J end lost 9 bases, and 11 bases lay between the germline ends. Germline CDR1 reads LNHDA; CDR2 reads SQIVND (reference sequence). CDR3 loop: CASSPPVGEQFF. The CDR3 nucleotides read TGTGCCAGTAGTCCCCCGGTGGGTGAGCAGTTCTTC.

Regarding this clonotype: This may stem from a read error, because a much larger clone lies one nucleotide away. The rearrangement joins TRBV11-1 to TRBJ2-1; 7 bases fit TRBD2. Germline loops: CDR1 SGHAT, CDR2 FQDESV (reference sequence). Germline trimming cut 5 bases from V and 5 bases from J; bases unmatched to any gene: 9. The CDR3 consists of 15 residues. Here the CDR3 reads CASSRPAGADNEQFF. DNA for the CDR3: TGTGCCAGCAGCCGACCCGCGGGAGCGGACAATGAGCAGTTCTTC.

In this sample, this clonotype turned up a few times. The chain combines TRBV9 with TRBJ1-6; D is uncertain. The CDR3 runs 12 residues. Trimming stripped 4 bases from V and 9 bases from J, with 8 bases between. CDR1 SGDLS and CDR2 YYNGEE come from the germline V gene. The CDR3 sequence is CASSPSSSPLHF. CDR3 nucleotide sequence: TGTGCCAGCAGCCCAAGTAGTTCACCCCTCCACTTT. Together with reference TRBV9 and TRBJ1-6, the CDR3 gives the full variable domain: DSGVTQTPKHLITATGQRVTLRCSPRSGDLSVYWYQQSLDQGLQFLIQYYNGEERAKGNILERFSAQQFPDLHSELNLSSLELGDSALYFCASSPSSSPLHFGNGTRLTVT.

Turning to this clonotype: A much more abundant neighbour one base away suggests this may be a read error. This sequence joins TRBV28 and TRBJ2-5, with D possibly matching TRBD2 (6 bases). This CDR3 region has 15 residues. The germline CDR1 and CDR2 sequences are MDHEN and SYDVKM. The DNA for the CDR3 is TGTGCCAACAGTTTATACTCTAGCGTCCAAGAGACCCAGTACTTC. Protein sequence: CANSLYSSVQETQYF.

This chain uses TRBV19 with TRBJ1-2; the match to TRBD1 covers 8 bases. In germline, CDR1 is LNHDA, CDR2 SQIVND (reference sequence). The V segment lost 8 bases and the J segment 7 bases; nucleotides outside the gene matches: 3. The CDR3 covers 11 residues. CDR3 nucleotide sequence: TGTGCCAGTTCCAGGGGGCCTGGCTACACCTTC. Amino acid sequence: CASSRGPGYTF.

This clonotype was observed many times. The chain recombines TRBV18 with TRBJ2-3, with D possibly being TRBD1 (6 bases). V gave up 0 bases and J gave up 0 bases, with 10 bases separating them. Germline V gives CDR1 KGHSH, CDR2 LQKENI. CDR3 length: 16 amino acids. DNA for the CDR3: TGTGCCAGCTCACCACCGACAGGCTATAGCACAGATACGCAGTATTTT. This gives the protein CASSPPTGYSTDTQYF.

The rearrangement links TRBV7-9 to TRBJ1-5; D is undetermined. The ends were cut back, 5 bases at V and 6 bases at J, with 14 bases in the middle. The CDR3 extends over 14 amino acids. Germline V lookup: CDR1 SEHNR, CDR2 FQNEAQ (reference sequence). CDR3 in DNA: TGTGCCAGCAGCCGCTCTAGCATGGGTCAGCCCCAGCATTTT. Encoded protein: CASSRSSMGQPQHF.

This clonotype was seen many times. This chain connects TRBV6-5 to TRBJ1-5; D unresolved. Germline V gives CDR1 MNHEY, CDR2 SVGAGI. The CDR3 covers 13 residues. Deletions cut 0 bases from V and 7 bases from J, with 7 bases between. CDR3 protein: CASSYSVGQPQHF. The CDR3 DNA reads TGTGCCAGCAGTTACTCCGTAGGGCAGCCCCAGCATTTT.

A few counts support this clonotype. The chain joins TRBV28 to TRBJ1-1, with TRBD1 identical over 12 bases. CDR3 length equals 16 residues. V was clipped by 6 bases and J by 5 bases; unmatched bases: 10. Germline assignment: CDR1 MDHEN and CDR2 SYDVKM. The CDR3 reads CASRTGTGGADTEAFF. For the CDR3, the DNA is TGTGCCAGCAGAACCGGGACAGGGGGCGCGGATACTGAAGCTTTCTTT. The full variable domain, completed using reference TRBV28 and TRBJ1-1, is DVKVTQSSRYLVKRTGEKVFLECVQDMDHENMFWYRQDPGLGLRLIYFSYDVKMKEKGDIPEGYSVSREKKERFSLILESASTNQTSMYLCASRTGTGGADTEAFFGQGTRLTVV.

There are many counts of this clonotype. V gene TRBV6-1 combines with J gene TRBJ2-2; weak D call: TRBD1 (5 bases). Trimming stripped 1 base from V and 0 bases from J, with 9 bases between. The germline gives CDR1 MNHNS, CDR2 SASEGT. The CDR3 contains 16 residues. The CDR3 nucleotides read TGTGCCAGCAGTGAAGGCTGGGGCGCGAACACCGGGGAGCTGTTTTTT. Its translation: CASSEGWGANTGELFF.

V is TRBV4-1 and J is TRBJ2-1; TRBD2 is a possible D gene (5 bases). The CDR3 covers 15 residues. Trimming removed 4 bases from V and 0 bases from J, with 10 bases in between. The V gene's germline CDR1 is MGHRA and CDR2 YSYEKL. The CDR3 sequence: CASSPSSSSYNEQFF. In DNA, the CDR3 is TGCGCCAGCAGCCCTAGCAGCAGCTCCTACAATGAGCAGTTCTTC.

This clonotype has a count of ten or more. The V gene is TRBV20-1, the J gene TRBJ2-2, with D perhaps matching TRBD1 (6 bases). CDR1 and CDR2 from the germline V gene are DFQATT and SNEGSKA (reference sequence). The CDR3 runs to 16 residues. With 0 bases removed from V and 1 base from J, the gap between germline ends came to 12 bases. CDR3 sequence reads: CSARDLTGLNTGELFF. CDR3 DNA sequence: TGCAGTGCTAGAGACCTAACAGGGTTGAACACCGGGGAGCTGTTTTTT.

This clonotype showed up many times. V is TRBV19 and J is TRBJ2-5; a weak D match, TRBD1 (6 bases). Germline V gene lookup returns CDR1 LNHDA and CDR2 SQIVND (reference sequence). The V end lost 8 bases, the J end lost 2 bases, and 9 bases lay between the germline ends. The CDR3 runs to 12 residues. CDR3 sequence reads: CASPDRQETQYF. The CDR3 coding sequence is TGTGCCAGTCCTGACAGGCAAGAGACCCAGTACTTC.

This clonotype was seen ten or more times. J is TRBJ1-1 and V is TRBV13; D may be TRBD1 (6 bases). The CDR3 covers 15 residues. Germline loops: CDR1 PRHDT, CDR2 FYEKMQ (reference sequence). Trimming cost V 5 bases and J 5 bases, with 18 bases left between them. The CDR3 DNA reads TGTGCCAGCAGCCTCTCCGGGGGGGGCGAGACTGAAGCTTTCTTT. This translates into CASSLSGGGETEAFF.

V gene TRBV11-1 combines with J gene TRBJ2-3, with D maybe TRBD1 (6 bases). V was clipped by 2 bases and J by 4 bases, with 19 bases between them. The CDR3 has 17 amino acids. Germline CDR1 SGHAT, CDR2 FQDESV (reference sequence). The CDR3 DNA reads as TGTGCCAGCAGCTTACCCCTATCTAGGGGGTCCGCAGATACGCAGTATTTT. It is translated as CASSLPLSRGSADTQYF.

The table lists this clonotype with a few counts. V is TRBV7-3 and J is TRBJ2-1, with TRBD2 identical over 8 bases. With V trimmed by 5 bases and J by 10 bases, 16 bases remained unmatched. This CDR3 contains 16 residues. Germline V gives CDR1 SGHTA, CDR2 FQGTGA. DNA of the CDR3: TGTGCCAGCAGCACCCCGGGGGGGACGGGGGGCGGGGAGCAGTTCTTC. As protein: CASSTPGGTGGGEQFF. Complete variable domain (other parts from reference TRBV7-3 and TRBJ2-1): GAGVSQTPSNKVTEKGKYVELRCDPISGHTALYWYRQSLGQGPEFLIYFQGTGAADDSGLPNDRFFAVRPEGSVSTLKIQRTERGDSAVYLCASSTPGGTGGGEQFFGPGTRLTVL.

This clonotype was seen repeatedly, ten times or more. V usage is TRBV6-2 or TRBV6-3 and J usage is TRBJ2-7; 7 bases are a match to TRBD2. Trimming at V came to 0 bases and at J to 0 bases, leaving 8 bases not matched to a gene. Germline assignment: CDR1 MNHEY and CDR2 SVGEGT. This CDR3 is 17 amino acids long. In DNA, the CDR3 is TGTGCCAGCAGTTACTCGGGGTTGACTAGCCCCTCCTACGAGCAGTACTTC. This translates into CASSYSGLTSPSYEQYF.

The chain carries TRBV20-1 and TRBJ1-5; TRBD1 is a possible D gene (5 bases). V lost 5 bases and J lost 4, with 18 bases in between. Germline CDR1 is DFQATT and CDR2 is SNEGSKA (reference sequence). The CDR3 has 15 amino acids. The CDR3 sequence: CSAELTGLGNQPQHF. DNA of the CDR3: TGCAGTGCTGAGCTCACAGGCTTGGGGAATCAGCCCCAGCATTTT.

The chain uses TRBV29-1 and TRBJ2-7, with 7 bases fitting TRBD2. The germline V gene encodes CDR1 SQVTM and CDR2 ANQGSEA. V trimming: 4 bases; J trimming: 3 bases; junction bases outside the gene matches: 9. CDR3 length: 14 residues. CDR3 nucleotide sequence: TGCAGCGTTGCCCCCCTAGCGGACCACTACGAGCAGTACTTC. It specifies CSVAPLADHYEQYF.

About this clonotype itself: A much larger clone lies one base from this, so it may be a read error. This chain uses TRBV4-1 with TRBJ2-7; D ambiguous. Germline CDR1 and CDR2: MGHRA and YSYEKL. CDR3 size: 17 residues. The CDR3 loop is CASSQDWDSWMRYEHYF. In nucleotides, the CDR3 is TGCGCCAGCAGCCAAGATTGGGATAGCTGGATGAGGTACGAGCATTACTTC.

Ten or more counts support this clonotype. The CDR3 loop is CASSVGNQGTNEQYF. In DNA form, the CDR3 reads TGTGCCAGCAGCGTAGGGAATCAGGGAACGAACGAGCAGTACTTC. V usage is TRBV9 and J usage is TRBJ2-7; D perhaps matches TRBD1 (5 bases). Per germline, CDR1 SGDLS and CDR2 YYNGEE. CDR3 size: 15 residues. With 0 bases removed from V and 5 bases from J, the gap between germline ends came to 15 bases.

This chain links TRBV11-1 with TRBJ2-1; 12 bases map to TRBD2. Trimming cost V 7 bases and J 4 bases; bases outside gene matches: 2. The CDR3 sequence is 14 residues long. The germline CDR1 and CDR2 sequences are SGHAT and FQDESV (reference sequence). The CDR3 here is CASTSGGVYNEQFF. The CDR3 nucleotides read TGTGCCAGCACTAGCGGGGGGGTGTACAATGAGCAGTTCTTC.

This clonotype was counted a single time. The rearrangement uses TRBV7-2 and TRBJ2-1; 9 nucleotides align to TRBD2. Germline values: CDR1 SGHTA, CDR2 FQGNSA. Trimming took 4 bases from V and 9 from J; bases not matched to a gene: 13. The CDR3 length is 16 residues. In DNA, the CDR3 is TGTGCCAGCAGCTCCGGACGGGGAGCGGGGGGAGGTGAGCAGTTCTTC. It translates to CASSSGRGAGGGEQFF.

This clonotype has at least ten counts. The gene calls are TRBV4-1 and TRBJ1-2; no firm D call. CDR1 MGHRA and CDR2 YSYEKL come from the germline V gene. The CDR3 loop spans 14 amino acids. With 1 base removed from V and 1 base from J, the gap between germline ends came to 7 bases. Written as DNA, the CDR3 is TGCGCCAGCAGCCAAGGGGAGCTTAACTATGGCTACACCTTC. It encodes CASSQGELNYGYTF.